The T cell receptor beta chain under discussion was sequenced for a study of cytotoxic CD8 clonotypes in ibrutinib-treated CLL. Study in general: Recorded responses included approximately 25 partial and 2 complete; following median about 70 months, approximately 14 stayed remitted and roughly 12 progressed.

Clones were read by immunoSEQ multiplex PCR, and TCRdb kept only the in-frame ones, dropping some. The sample shows approximately 100,000 clones, almost 80% of them seen only once. General study results and limits: Treatment left the uncommon public clonotypes either contracted or stable in frequency. Elevated clonality accompanied ibrutinib response, with a return toward baseline values at progression.

For this clone: Its matching antigen is unknown.

CDR3 size: 15 residues. V shed 7 bases, J shed 8 bases, and the junction held 10 bases outside the gene matches. Germline CDR1 is MNHNY and CDR2 is SVGAGI (reference sequence). The rearrangement links TRBV6-6 to TRBJ1-4, with 10 nucleotides matching TRBD1. The specimen was PBMCs, collected after 12 months of ibrutinib treatment. The sequence was obtained from a human donor with chronic lymphocytic leukemia. The CDR3 here is CASIPGTGVYEKLFF. DNA for the CDR3: TGTGCCAGCATTCCCGGGACAGGGGTATACGAAAAACTGTTTTTT.